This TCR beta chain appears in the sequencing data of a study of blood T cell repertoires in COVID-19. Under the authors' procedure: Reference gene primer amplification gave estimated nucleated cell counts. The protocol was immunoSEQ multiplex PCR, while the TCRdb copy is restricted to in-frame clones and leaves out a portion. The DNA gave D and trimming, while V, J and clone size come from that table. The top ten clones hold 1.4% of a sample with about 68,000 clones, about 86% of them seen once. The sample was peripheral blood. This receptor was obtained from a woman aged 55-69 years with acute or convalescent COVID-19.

The CDR3 nucleotides read TGTGCCAGCTCACAAACCGGGACAGGGGGCTCGGAGACCCAGTACTTC. Residues: CASSQTGTGGSETQYF. V is TRBV18 and J is TRBJ2-5; 12 bases agree with TRBD1. V shed 4 bases and J 5 bases; nucleotides not matched to a gene: 8. Germline V gene data show CDR1 as KGHSH and CDR2 as LQKENI. The CDR3 totals 16 residues.